Shown below are 5 T cell receptor beta chains from a single sample sequenced in a study of long-term antiretroviral therapy in people with HIV. Runs used v3.0 of the immunoSEQ assay and were done at survey level. Only in-frame clones appear in the TCRdb table, and some are missing; sequencing was by immunoSEQ multiplex PCR. The sample includes roughly 18,000 clones, more than 70% of them seen just once. Specimen: unsorted PBMCs, collected at the start of antiretroviral therapy, before treatment. Source of these receptors: a woman between 40 and 55 years old with HIV.

The chain combines TRBV4-3 with TRBJ2-1; the D is unclear. The CDR3 contains 18 residues. V was cut by 0 bases and J by 4 bases, with 19 bases left in between. Germline CDR1 reads LGHNA; CDR2 reads YSLEER. CDR3 amino acids: CASSQDPPTSGGYNEQFF. The CDR3 DNA follows: TGCGCCAGCAGCCAAGATCCCCCCACGTCGGGCGGATACAATGAGCAGTTCTTC.

The chain is built from TRBV7-2 and TRBJ1-1; D is perhaps TRBD1 (6 bases). The germline gives CDR1 SGHTA, CDR2 FQGNSA. This CDR3 comprises 15 residues. With 1 base removed from V and 4 bases from J, the gap between germline ends came to 13 bases. The CDR3 DNA is TGTGCCAGCAGCTTAGTTCGGGGGGCGGGCACTGAAGCTTTCTTT. Protein: CASSLVRGAGTEAFF.

The chain couples TRBV4-1 to TRBJ2-1, with 8 bases fitting TRBD2. CDR1 and CDR2 (germline): MGHRA, YSYEKL. This CDR3 is built from 14 residues. Trimming at V came to 8 bases and at J to 3 bases, leaving 6 bases not matched to a gene. CDR3 nucleotides: TGCGCCAGCTCACTAGCGGAGTTCTACAATGAGCAGTTCTTC. Translating it yields CASSLAEFYNEQFF.

This chain's CDR3 is CASSQARQGNTIYF. The CDR3 nucleotides are TGCGCCAGCAGCCAAGCCCGACAGGGAAACACCATATATTTT. V and J are TRBV4-1 and TRBJ1-3; weak D call: TRBD1 (5 bases). The V end lost 1 base, the J end lost 4 bases, and 8 bases lay between the germline ends. The CDR3 consists of 14 residues. Germline CDR1 and CDR2: MGHRA and YSYEKL.

The chain employs TRBV5-8 and TRBJ1-1; D gene ambiguous. This CDR3 has 13 residues. The germline V and J ends were trimmed by 3 bases and 3 bases, with 9 bases remaining between them. Germline V CDR1 and CDR2: SGHTS, YDEGEE. The CDR3 nucleotides are TGTGCCAGCAGCTGGGGTCCGGACACTGAAGCTTTCTTT. It codes for CASSWGPDTEAFF. Full variable domain (missing parts from reference TRBV5-8 and TRBJ1-1): EAGVTQSPTHLIKTRGQQATLRCSPISGHTSVYWYQQALGLGLQFLLWYDEGEERNRGNFPPRFSGRQFPNYSSELNVNALELEDSALYLCASSWGPDTEAFFGQGTRLTVV.